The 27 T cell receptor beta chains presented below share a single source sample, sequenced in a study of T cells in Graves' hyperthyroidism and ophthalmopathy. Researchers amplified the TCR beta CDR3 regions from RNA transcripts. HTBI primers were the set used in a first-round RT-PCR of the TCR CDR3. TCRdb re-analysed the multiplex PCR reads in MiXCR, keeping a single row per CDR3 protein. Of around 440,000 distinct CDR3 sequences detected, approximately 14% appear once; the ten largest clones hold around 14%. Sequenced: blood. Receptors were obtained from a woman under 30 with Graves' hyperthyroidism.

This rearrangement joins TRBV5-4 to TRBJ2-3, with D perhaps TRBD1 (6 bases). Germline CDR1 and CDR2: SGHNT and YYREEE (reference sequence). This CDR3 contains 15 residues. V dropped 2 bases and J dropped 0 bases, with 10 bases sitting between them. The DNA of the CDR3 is TGTGCCAGCAGCTTCGGACAGTGCAGCACAGATACGCAGTATTTT. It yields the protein CASSFGQCSTDTQYF. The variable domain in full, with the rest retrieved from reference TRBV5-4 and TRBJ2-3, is ETGVTQSPTHLIKTRGQQVTLRCSSQSGHNTVSWYQQALGQGPQFIFQYYREEENGRGNFPPRFSGLQFPNYSSELNVNALELDDSALYLCASSFGQCSTDTQYFGPGTRLTVL.

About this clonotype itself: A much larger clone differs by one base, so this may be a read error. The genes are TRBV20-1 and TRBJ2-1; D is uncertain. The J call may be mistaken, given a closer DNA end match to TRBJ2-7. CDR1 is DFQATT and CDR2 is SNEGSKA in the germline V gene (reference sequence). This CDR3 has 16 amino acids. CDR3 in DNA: TGCAGTGCTAGAGATTTGGGGTCCAGTTCGTGGAATGAGCAGTACTTC. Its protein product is CSARDLGSSSWNEQYF.

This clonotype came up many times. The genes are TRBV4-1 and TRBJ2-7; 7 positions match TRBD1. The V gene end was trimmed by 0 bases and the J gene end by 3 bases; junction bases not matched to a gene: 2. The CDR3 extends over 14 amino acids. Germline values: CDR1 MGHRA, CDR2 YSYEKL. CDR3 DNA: TGCGCCAGCAGCCAAGATGGGACAGACTACGAGCAGTACTTC. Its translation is CASSQDGTDYEQYF.

For the CDR3, the DNA is TGCAGTGTGCGGGGGTTATCCTACAATGAGCAGTTCTTC. This gives the protein CSVRGLSYNEQFF. The V and J genes are TRBV20-1 and TRBJ2-1, with 7 bases fitting TRBD2. The junction had 4 bases not matched to a gene; V was cut back by 7 bases and J by 1 base. The CDR3 has 13 amino acids. Germline CDR1 and CDR2: DFQATT and SNEGSKA (reference sequence).

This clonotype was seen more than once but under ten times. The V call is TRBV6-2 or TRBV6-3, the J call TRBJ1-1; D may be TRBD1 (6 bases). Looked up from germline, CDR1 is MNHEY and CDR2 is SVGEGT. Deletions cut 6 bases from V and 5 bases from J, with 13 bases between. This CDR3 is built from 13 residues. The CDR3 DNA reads TGTGCCAGCAGATTCCAGGGGTTTACTGAAGCTTTCTTT. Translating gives CASRFQGFTEAFF.

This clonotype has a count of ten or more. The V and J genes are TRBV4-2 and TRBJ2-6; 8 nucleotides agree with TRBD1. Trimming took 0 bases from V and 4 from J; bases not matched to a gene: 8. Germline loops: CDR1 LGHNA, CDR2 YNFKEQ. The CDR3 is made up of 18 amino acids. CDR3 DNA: TGTGCCAGCAGCCAAGACTTCAGGGGGCTGGGGGGGGCCAACGTCCTGACTTTC. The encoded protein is CASSQDFRGLGGANVLTF.

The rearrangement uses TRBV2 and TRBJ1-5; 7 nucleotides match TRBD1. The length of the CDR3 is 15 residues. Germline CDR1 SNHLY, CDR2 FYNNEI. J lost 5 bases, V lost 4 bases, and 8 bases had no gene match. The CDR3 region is CASSGVDRVYQPQHF. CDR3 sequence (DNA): TGTGCCAGCAGTGGAGTCGACAGGGTCTATCAGCCCCAGCATTTT.

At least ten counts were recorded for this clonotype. The CDR3 spells CASRSSSANTGELFF. In DNA, the CDR3 is TGTGCCAGCAGATCATCTAGCGCGAACACCGGGGAGCTGTTTTTT. The chain recombines TRBV2 with TRBJ2-2, with D tentatively TRBD2 (6 bases). The CDR3 extends over 15 amino acids. Germline V CDR1 and CDR2: SNHLY, FYNNEI. V was shortened by 6 bases and J by 0 bases, with 11 bases between the two germline ends.

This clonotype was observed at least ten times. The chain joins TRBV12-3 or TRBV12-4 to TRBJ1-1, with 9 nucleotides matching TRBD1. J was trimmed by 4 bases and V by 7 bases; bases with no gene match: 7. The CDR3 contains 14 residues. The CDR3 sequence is CASTAGQGITEAFF. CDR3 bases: TGTGCCAGCACTGCCGGACAGGGGATCACTGAAGCTTTCTTT.

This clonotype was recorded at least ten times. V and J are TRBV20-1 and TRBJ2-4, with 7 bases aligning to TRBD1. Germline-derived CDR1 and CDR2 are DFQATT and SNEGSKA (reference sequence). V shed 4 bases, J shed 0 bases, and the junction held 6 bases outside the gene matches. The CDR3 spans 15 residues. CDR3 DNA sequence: TGCAGTGCTATAAGGGGGCCTGTAGCCAAAAACATTCAGTACTTC. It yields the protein CSAIRGPVAKNIQYF.

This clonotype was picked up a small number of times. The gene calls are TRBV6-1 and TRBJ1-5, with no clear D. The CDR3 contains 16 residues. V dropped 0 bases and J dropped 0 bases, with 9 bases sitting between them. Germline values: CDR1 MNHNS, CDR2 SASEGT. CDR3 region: CASSEAQPISNQPQHF. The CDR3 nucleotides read TGTGCCAGCAGTGAAGCGCAGCCGATTAGCAATCAGCCCCAGCATTTT.

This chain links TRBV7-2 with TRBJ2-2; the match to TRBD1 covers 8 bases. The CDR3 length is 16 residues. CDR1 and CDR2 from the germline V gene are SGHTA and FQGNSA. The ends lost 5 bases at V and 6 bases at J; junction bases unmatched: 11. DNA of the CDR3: TGTGCCAGCAGCCTAGACAGGGGTGAATGGGCCGGGGAGCTGTTTTTT. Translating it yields CASSLDRGEWAGELFF.

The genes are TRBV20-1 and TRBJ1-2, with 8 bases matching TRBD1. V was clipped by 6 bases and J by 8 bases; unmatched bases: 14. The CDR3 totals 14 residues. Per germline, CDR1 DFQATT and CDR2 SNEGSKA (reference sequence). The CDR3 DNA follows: TGCAGTGCAATAAAACCGGGACAGGTGGGAGGCTACACCTTC. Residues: CSAIKPGQVGGYTF.

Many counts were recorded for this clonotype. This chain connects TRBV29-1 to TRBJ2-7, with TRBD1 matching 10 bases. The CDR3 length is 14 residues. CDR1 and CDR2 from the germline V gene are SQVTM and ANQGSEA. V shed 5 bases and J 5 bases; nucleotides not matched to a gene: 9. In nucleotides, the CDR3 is TGCAGCGTTAAGACCGGGACAGGGGCCCACGAGCAGTACTTC. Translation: CSVKTGTGAHEQYF.

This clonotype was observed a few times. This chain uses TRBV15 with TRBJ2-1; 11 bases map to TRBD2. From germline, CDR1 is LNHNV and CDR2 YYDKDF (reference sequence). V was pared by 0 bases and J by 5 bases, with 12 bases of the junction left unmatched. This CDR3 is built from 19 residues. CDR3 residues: CATSRDGLAGGGRDNEQFF. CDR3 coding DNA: TGTGCCACCAGCAGAGATGGCCTAGCGGGGGGCGGGCGGGACAATGAGCAGTTCTTC.

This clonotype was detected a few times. The CDR3 region has the DNA TGTGCCAGCAGCCACCACCGGGACCCCAAGAGGGGTTTAAATCAGCCCCAGCATTTT. Translated, it gives CASSHHRDPKRGLNQPQHF. The chain carries TRBV14 and TRBJ1-5; possibly TRBD1 for D (5 bases). Germline V lookup: CDR1 SGHDN, CDR2 FVKESK. This CDR3 has 19 amino acids. The V end was cut by 3 bases, the J end by 4 bases, with 25 bases between. Supplemented by reference TRBV14 and TRBJ1-5, the full variable domain reads EAGVTQFPSHSVIEKGQTVTLRCDPISGHDNLYWYRRVMGKEIKFLLHFVKESKQDESGMPNNRFLAERTGGTYSTLKVQPAELEDSGVYFCASSHHRDPKRGLNQPQHFGDGTRLSIL.

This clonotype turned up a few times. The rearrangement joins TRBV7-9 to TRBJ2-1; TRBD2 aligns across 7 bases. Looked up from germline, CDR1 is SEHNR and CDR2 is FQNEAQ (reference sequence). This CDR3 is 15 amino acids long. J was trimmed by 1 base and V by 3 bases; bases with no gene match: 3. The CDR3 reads CASSLVAGSYNEQFF. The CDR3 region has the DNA TGTGCCAGCAGCTTGGTAGCGGGTTCCTACAATGAGCAGTTCTTC.

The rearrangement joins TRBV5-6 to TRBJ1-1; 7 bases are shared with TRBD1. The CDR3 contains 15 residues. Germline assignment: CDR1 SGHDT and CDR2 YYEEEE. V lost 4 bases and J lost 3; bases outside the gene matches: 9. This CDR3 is CASSEDRAVDTEAFF. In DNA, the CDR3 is TGTGCCAGCAGCGAAGACAGGGCGGTAGACACTGAAGCTTTCTTT.

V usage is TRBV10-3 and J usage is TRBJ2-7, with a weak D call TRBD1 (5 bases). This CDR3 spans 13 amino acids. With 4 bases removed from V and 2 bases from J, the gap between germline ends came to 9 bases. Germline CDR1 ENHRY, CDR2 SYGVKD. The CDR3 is CAISGTQAYEQYF. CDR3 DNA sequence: TGTGCCATCAGTGGGACACAGGCCTACGAGCAGTACTTC.

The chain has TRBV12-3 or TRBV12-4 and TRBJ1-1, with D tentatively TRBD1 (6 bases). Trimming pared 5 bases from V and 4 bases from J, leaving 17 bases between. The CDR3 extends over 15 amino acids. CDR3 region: CASSPPGHGTTEAFF. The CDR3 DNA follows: TGTGCCAGCAGTCCCCCGGGACACGGAACCACTGAAGCTTTCTTT.

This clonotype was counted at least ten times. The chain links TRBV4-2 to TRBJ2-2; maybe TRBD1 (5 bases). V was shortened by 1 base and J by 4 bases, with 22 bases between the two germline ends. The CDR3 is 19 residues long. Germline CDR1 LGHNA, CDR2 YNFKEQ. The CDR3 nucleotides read TGTGCCAGCAGCCAAGGGGGCGGTTTTAGCAATCGTGTCACCGGGGAGCTGTTTTTT. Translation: CASSQGGGFSNRVTGELFF.

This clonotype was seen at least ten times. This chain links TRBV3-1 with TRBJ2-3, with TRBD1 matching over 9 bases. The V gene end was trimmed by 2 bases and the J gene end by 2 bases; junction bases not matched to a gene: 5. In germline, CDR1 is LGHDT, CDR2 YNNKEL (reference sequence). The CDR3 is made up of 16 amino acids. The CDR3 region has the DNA TGTGCCAGCAGCCAAATAGACAGGGGGGCCACAGATACGCAGTATTTT. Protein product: CASSQIDRGATDTQYF.

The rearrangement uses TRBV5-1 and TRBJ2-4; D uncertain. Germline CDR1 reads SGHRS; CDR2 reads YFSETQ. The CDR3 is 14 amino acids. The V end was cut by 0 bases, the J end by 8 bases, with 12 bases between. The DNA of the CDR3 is TGCGCCAGCAGCTTGGTAGGTGGGGTGGACATTCAGTACTTC. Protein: CASSLVGGVDIQYF.

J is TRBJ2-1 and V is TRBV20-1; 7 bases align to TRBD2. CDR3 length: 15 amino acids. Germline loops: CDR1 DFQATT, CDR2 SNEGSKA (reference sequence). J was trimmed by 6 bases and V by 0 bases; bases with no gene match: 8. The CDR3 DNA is TGCAGTGCTAGAGATCCTGGGGGAGGGATCAATGAGCAGTTCTTC. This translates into CSARDPGGGINEQFF.

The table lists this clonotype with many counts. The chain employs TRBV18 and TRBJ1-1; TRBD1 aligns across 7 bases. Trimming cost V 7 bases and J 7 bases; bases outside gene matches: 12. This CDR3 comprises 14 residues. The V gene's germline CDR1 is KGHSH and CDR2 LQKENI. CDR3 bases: TGTGCCAGCTTACTTACAGGGGATCTCGATGAAGCTTTCTTT. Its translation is CASLLTGDLDEAFF.

The CDR3 loop is CASSFRQGNNEKLFF. CDR3 in DNA: TGTGCCAGCAGCTTCAGACAGGGGAATAATGAAAAACTGTTTTTT. The chain joins TRBV7-2 to TRBJ1-4; 8 nucleotides align to TRBD1. Trimming at V came to 3 bases and at J to 4 bases, leaving 4 bases not matched to a gene. This CDR3 contains 15 residues. Looked up from germline, CDR1 is SGHTA and CDR2 is FQGNSA.

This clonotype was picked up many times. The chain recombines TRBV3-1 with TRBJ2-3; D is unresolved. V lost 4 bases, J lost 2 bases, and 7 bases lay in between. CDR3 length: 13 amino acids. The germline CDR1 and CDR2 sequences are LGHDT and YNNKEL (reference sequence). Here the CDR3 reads CASSRLDTDTQYF. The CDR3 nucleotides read TGTGCCAGCAGCCGCCTTGACACAGATACGCAGTATTTT.